This record concerns one TCR beta chain sequence. The data were taken from a study of blood T cell repertoires in COVID-19. Study details: T cells, B-cell-depleted T cells, or PBMCs provided the cDNA or gDNA that served as material.

The table came from immunoSEQ multiplex PCR; TCRdb's copy has only in-frame clones and leaves some out. In the table there are about 300,000 clones, approximately 84% of which are singletons. The CDR3 covers 15 residues. Germline V gene sequence: CDR1 SGHNT, CDR2 YYREEE (reference sequence). Trimming took off 0 bases at V and 6 bases at J, with 12 bases between the two ends. The receptor was derived from a man aged 25 to 45 who had recovered from COVID-19. The sample taken for sequencing was PBMCs or T cells enriched from blood (not recorded which). The rearrangement joins TRBV5-4 to TRBJ2-2; TRBD2 is a possible D gene (6 bases). The DNA of the CDR3 is TGTGCCAGCAGCTTGGGGTCATGGGGGGCCGGGGAGCTGTTTTTT. It specifies CASSLGSWGAGELFF.